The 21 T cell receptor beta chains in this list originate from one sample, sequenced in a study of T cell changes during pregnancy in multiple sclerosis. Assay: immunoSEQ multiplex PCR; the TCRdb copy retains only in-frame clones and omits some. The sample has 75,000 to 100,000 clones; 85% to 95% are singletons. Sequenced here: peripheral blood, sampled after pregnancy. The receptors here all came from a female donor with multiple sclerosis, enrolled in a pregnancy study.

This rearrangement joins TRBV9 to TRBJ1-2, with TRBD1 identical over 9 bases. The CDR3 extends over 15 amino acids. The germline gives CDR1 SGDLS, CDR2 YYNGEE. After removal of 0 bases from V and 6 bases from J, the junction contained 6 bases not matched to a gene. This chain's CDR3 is CASSVAVDRGHGYTF. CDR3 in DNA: TGTGCCAGCAGCGTAGCTGTGGACAGGGGACATGGCTACACCTTC.

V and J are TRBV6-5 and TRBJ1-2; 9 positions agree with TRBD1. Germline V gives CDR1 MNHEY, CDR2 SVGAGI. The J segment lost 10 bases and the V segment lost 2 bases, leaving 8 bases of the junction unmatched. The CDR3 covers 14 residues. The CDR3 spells CASSYQGQGNLYTF. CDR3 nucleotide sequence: TGTGCCAGCAGTTACCAGGGACAGGGAAATCTCTACACCTTC.

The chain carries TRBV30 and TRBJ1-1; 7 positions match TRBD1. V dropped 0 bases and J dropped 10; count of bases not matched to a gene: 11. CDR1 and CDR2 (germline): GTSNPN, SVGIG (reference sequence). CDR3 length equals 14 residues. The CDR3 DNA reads TGTGCCTGGAGTGTACAAGGGGGCGCTGGGTCAGCTTTCTTT. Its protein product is CAWSVQGGAGSAFF. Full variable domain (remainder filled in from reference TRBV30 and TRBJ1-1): SQTIHQWPATLVQPVGSPLSLECTVEGTSNPNLYWYRQAAGRGLQLLFYSVGIGQISSEVPQNLSASRPQDRQFILSSKKLLLSDSGFYLCAWSVQGGAGSAFFGQGTRLTVV.

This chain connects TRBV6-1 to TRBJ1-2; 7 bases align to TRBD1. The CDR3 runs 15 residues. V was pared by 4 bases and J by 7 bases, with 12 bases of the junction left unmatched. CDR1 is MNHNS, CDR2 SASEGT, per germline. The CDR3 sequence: CASSVDRDQMAGYTF. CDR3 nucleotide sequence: TGTGCCAGCAGTGTCGACAGGGATCAGATGGCTGGCTACACCTTC.

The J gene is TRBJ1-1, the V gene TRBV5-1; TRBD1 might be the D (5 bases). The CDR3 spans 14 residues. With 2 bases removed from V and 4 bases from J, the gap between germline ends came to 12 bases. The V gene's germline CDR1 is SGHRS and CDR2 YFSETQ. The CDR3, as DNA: TGCGCCAGCAGCTTTGCCAGGGTGGGCACTGAAGCTTTCTTT. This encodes CASSFARVGTEAFF.

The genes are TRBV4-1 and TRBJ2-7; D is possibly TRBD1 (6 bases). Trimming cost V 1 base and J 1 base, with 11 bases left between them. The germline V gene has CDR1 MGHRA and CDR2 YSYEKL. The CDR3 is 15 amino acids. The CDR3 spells CASSQARGWSYEQYF. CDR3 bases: TGCGCCAGCAGCCAAGCCAGGGGTTGGTCCTACGAGCAGTACTTC.

CDR3 bases: TGTGCCTGGTCCGCAGGGGGCGAGCAGTACTTC. It translates to CAWSAGGEQYF. The genes are TRBV30 and TRBJ2-7, with 7 bases identical to TRBD1. The CDR3 extends over 11 amino acids. CDR1 and CDR2 (germline): GTSNPN, SVGIG (reference sequence). The junction had 4 bases not matched to a gene; V was cut back by 5 bases and J by 6 bases.

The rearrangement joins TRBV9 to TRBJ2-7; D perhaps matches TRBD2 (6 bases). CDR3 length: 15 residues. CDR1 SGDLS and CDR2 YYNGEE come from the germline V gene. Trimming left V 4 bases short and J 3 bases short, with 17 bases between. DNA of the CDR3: TGTGCCAGCAGCCCTGGGACTGGGGAATTCTACGAGCAGTACTTC. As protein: CASSPGTGEFYEQYF.

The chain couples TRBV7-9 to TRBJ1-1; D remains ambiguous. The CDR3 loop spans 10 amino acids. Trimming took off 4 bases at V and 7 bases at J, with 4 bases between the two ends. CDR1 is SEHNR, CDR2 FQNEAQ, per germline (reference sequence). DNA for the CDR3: TGTGCCAGCAGCTCGGGTGAAGCTTTCTTT. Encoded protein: CASSSGEAFF.

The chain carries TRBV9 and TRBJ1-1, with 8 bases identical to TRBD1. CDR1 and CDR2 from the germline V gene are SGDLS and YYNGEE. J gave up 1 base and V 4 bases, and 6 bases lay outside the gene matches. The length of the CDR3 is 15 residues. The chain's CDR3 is CASSSTGTGNTEAFF. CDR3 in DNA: TGTGCCAGCAGCAGTACCGGGACAGGGAACACTGAAGCTTTCTTT.

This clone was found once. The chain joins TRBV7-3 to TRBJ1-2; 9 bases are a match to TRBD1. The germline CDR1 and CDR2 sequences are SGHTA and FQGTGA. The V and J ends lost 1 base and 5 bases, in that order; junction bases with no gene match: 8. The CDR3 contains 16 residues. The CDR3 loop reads CASSLNPTGGGYGYTF. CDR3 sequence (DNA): TGTGCCAGCAGCTTAAACCCGACAGGGGGTGGGTATGGCTACACCTTC.

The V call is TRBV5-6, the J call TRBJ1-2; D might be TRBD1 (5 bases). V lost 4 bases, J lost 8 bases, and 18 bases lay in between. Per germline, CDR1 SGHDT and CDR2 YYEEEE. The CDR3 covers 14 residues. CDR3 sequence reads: CASSKAPGIGGYTF. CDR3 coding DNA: TGTGCCAGCAGCAAAGCCCCAGGGATAGGAGGCTACACCTTC.

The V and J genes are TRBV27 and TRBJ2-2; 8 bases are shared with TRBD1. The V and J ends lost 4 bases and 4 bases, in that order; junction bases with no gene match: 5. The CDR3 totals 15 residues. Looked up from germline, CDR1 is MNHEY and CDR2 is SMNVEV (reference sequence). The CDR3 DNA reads TGTGCCAGCAGTTCCGACAGGGGAGCCACCGGGGAGCTGTTTTTT. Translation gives CASSSDRGATGELFF.

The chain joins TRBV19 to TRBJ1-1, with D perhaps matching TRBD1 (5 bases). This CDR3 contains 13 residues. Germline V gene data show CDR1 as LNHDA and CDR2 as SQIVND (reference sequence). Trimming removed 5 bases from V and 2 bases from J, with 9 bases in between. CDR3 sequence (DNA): TGTGCCAGTAGTTGGACACCTAACACTGAAGCTTTCTTT. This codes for CASSWTPNTEAFF.

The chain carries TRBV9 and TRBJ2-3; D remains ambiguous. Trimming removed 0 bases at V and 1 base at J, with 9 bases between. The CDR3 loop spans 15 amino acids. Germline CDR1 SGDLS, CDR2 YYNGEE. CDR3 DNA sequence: TGTGCCAGCAGCGTAGTAGAAACTGGCACAGATACGCAGTATTTT. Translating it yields CASSVVETGTDTQYF.

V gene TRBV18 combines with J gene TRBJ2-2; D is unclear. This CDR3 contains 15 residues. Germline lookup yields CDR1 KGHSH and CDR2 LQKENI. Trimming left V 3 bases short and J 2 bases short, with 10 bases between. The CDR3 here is CASSPPRTNTGELFF. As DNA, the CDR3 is TGTGCCAGCTCACCCCCTCGAACAAACACCGGGGAGCTGTTTTTT.

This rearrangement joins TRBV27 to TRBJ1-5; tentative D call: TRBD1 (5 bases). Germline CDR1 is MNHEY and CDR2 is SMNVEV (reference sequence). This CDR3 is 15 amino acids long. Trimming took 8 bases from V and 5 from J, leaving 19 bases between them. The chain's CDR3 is CASGGGSGDHQPQHF. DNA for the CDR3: TGTGCCAGCGGCGGCGGGTCGGGGGATCATCAGCCCCAGCATTTT.

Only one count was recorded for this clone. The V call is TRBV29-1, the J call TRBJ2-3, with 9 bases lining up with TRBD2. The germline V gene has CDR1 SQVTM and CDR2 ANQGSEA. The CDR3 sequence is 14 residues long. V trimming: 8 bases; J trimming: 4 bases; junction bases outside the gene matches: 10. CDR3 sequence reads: CSLLPSGGSDTQYF. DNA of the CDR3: TGCAGCCTTCTCCCCAGCGGGGGGTCAGATACGCAGTATTTT.

The CDR3 protein is CASTIGERTYEQYF. CDR3 nucleotide sequence: TGTGCCAGCACCATCGGGGAGCGGACCTACGAGCAGTACTTC. J is TRBJ2-7 and V is TRBV7-9, with D possibly TRBD2 on 5 matching bases. The ends were cut back, 7 bases at V and 2 bases at J, with 15 bases in the middle. Looked up from germline, CDR1 is SEHNR and CDR2 is FQNEAQ (reference sequence). The CDR3 has 14 residues.

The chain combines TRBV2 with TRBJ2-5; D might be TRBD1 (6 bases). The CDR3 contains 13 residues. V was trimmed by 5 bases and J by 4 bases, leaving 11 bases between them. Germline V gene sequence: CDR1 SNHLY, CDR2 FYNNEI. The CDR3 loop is CASSRDIRETQYF. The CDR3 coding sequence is TGTGCCAGCAGTCGGGACATTAGAGAGACCCAGTACTTC.

CDR3 in amino acids: CASSEELAGGASQFF. The CDR3 DNA reads as TGTGCCAGCAGTGAAGAACTAGCGGGGGGCGCCTCCCAGTTCTTC. This chain joins TRBV6-4 and TRBJ2-1; the match to TRBD2 covers 12 bases. CDR3 length: 15 residues. Germline V CDR1 and CDR2: MRHNA, SNTAGT. With 3 bases clipped from V and 13 bases from J, the junction kept 10 bases outside the gene matches.